The present entry profiles one T cell receptor (beta chain) with its context. Its antigen is still unknown. This sample is drawn from a study of cytomegalovirus exposure and HLA in healthy donors. Vbeta (60) and Jbeta (13) primers were used in the PCR. Repertoires were generated with immunoSEQ multiplex PCR, while TCRdb's copy carries only in-frame clones and drops some. The table records roughly 150,000 clones, over 80% of them present only once. Study-level findings and limits: TCR beta V- and J-gene trimming, according to a later analysis, was linked to a missense DCLRE1C variant. Later analysis placed DRB1 highest and HLA-C lowest in TCR association rates, which differed by HLA locus. Most TCR beta V segments were productive about 87% or about 30% of the time in an earlier analysis. In vitro data verified three CMV-associated chains as specific for CMV antigens.

The receptor's source is a young woman in good health and CMV-seronegative. The sequenced material came from PBMCs.

CDR3 sequence reads: CASSPPSVQETQYF. CDR3 sequence (DNA): TGTGCCAGCTCACCACCGTCGGTCCAAGAGACCCAGTACTTC. This chain joins TRBV18 and TRBJ2-5, with D hard to call. V lost 0 bases and J 1 base, leaving 6 bases between the germline ends. The CDR3 consists of 14 residues. CDR1 KGHSH and CDR2 LQKENI come from the germline V gene.